This TCR beta chain was identified during a study of neoadjuvant anti-PD-1 for oral cavity cancer. Study summary: Before surgery, most patients got three to four biweekly 3 mg/kg nivolumab doses. Around day 43, patients without progression received a fourth nivolumab dose before surgery.

Assay used: immunoSEQ multiplex PCR; TCRdb lists only in-frame clones, some missing. The profile shows tens of thousands of clones, 26% of them singletons. Time point described: after neoadjuvant nivolumab, at surgical resection. Points on this clone: Its matching antigen is unknown.

Germline CDR1 and CDR2: LNHDA and SQIVND (reference sequence). This CDR3 comprises 14 residues. Trimming took 8 bases from V and 2 from J; bases not matched to a gene: 1. Overall study results and limits: With three patients per group, TCR findings need larger cohorts. Pretreatment Treg/Th17 ratio correlated inversely with post-treatment tumor clonality.

V and J are TRBV19 and TRBJ2-3, with 13 positions matching TRBD2. The sequence was collected from a person aged 40-85 years with oral cavity squamous cell carcinoma. Here the sequenced sample was tumor tissue, taken after nivolumab (anti-PD-1) treatment. DNA of the CDR3: TGTGCCAGTGGACTAGCGGGAGACACAGATACGCAGTATTTT. Amino acid sequence: CASGLAGDTDTQYF.